This T cell receptor (beta chain) was observed in a study of T cell responses to AZD1222 COVID-19 vaccine. Whole-study findings and limits: It was only after the peak T cell response that any repertoires were sampled. Donor demographics were predominantly white British with a female majority; clonal diversity may be underestimated. Receipt of two AZD1222 doses was followed by a rise in Spike-specific TCR breadth and depth.

The V gene lost 0 bases and the J gene lost 4 bases, with 18 bases spanning the gap. Germline CDR1 SEHNR, CDR2 FQNEAQ (reference sequence). The CDR3 covers 17 residues. Using immunoSEQ multiplex PCR, the repertoire was profiled, and TCRdb retains in-frame clones only, with some absent. Among around 150,000 clones, 75% to 95% were seen once, and the ten largest hold under 4%. In regard to this clone: Its specificity is not known.

Second-dose schedules of about 4 or about 12 weeks were combined. This sequence was found in an adult who received the AZD1222 COVID-19 vaccine. The genes are TRBV7-9 and TRBJ1-2; no clear D gene. Material: peripheral blood, obtained 28 days after the second AZD1222 dose. CDR3 DNA sequence: TGTGCCAGCAGCTTAGCGGGTTATGAGGTAATAGCCTATGGCTACACCTTC. It is translated as CASSLAGYEVIAYGYTF. The variable domain in full, with the rest retrieved from reference TRBV7-9 and TRBJ1-2, is DTGVSQNPRHKITKRGQNVTFRCDPISEHNRLYWYRQTLGQGPEFLTYFQNEAQLEKSRLLSDRFSAERPKGSFSTLEIQRTEQGDSAMYLCASSLAGYEVIAYGYTFGSGTRLTVV.